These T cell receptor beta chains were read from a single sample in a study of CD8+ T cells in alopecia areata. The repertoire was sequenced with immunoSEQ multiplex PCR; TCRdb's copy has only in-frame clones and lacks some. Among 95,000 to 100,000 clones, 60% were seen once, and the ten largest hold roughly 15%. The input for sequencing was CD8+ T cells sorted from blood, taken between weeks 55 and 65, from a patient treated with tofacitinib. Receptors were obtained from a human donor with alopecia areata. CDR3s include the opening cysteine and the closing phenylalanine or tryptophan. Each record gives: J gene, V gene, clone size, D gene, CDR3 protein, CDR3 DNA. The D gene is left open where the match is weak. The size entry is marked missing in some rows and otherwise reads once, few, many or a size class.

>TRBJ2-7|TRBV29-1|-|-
CSVESARDPYEQYF
TGCAGCGTTGAATCTGCTAGGGATCCCTACGAGCAGTACTTC
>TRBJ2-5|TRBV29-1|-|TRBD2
CSVVLLAGTQMYF
TGCAGCGTTGTTTTGCTAGCGGGGACCCAAATGTACTTC
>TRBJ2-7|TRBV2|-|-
CASSPHEQYF
TGTGCCAGCAGTCCCCACGAGCAGTACTTC
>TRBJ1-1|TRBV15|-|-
CATSRDPGGTEAFF
TGTGCCACCAGCAGAGATCCGGGGGGCACTGAAGCTTTCTTT
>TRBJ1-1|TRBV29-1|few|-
CSVIPQQGLGTEAFF
TGCAGCGTTATTCCTCAACAGGGTTTGGGCACTGAAGCTTTCTTT
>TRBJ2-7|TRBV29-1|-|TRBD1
CSVTTGSYEQYF
TGCAGCGTCACGACAGGGTCCTACGAGCAGTACTTC
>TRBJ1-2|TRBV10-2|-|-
CASSEGGFYGYTF
TGCGCCAGCAGTGAGGGCGGCTTCTATGGCTACACCTTC
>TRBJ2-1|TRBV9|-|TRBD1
CASSPRTGEYNEQFF
TGTGCCAGCAGCCCAAGGACAGGAGAGTACAATGAGCAGTTCTTC
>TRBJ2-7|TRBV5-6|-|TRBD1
CASSLAGTGRYEQYF
TGTGCCAGCAGCTTGGCTGGGACAGGGCGCTACGAGCAGTACTTC
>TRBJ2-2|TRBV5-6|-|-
CASSSDTGELFF
TGTGCCAGCAGCTCCGACACCGGGGAGCTGTTTTTT
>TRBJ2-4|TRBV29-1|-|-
CSVDSPDSSKPLSPGNIQYF
TGCAGCGTTGATTCGCCTGACAGTTCGAAGCCCCTCAGCCCCGGAAACATTCAGTACTTC
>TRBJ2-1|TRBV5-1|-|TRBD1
CASSTDRGGNEQFF
TGCGCCAGCAGCACGGACAGGGGAGGGAATGAGCAGTTCTTC
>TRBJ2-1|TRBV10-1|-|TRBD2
CASSGGTSVVNEQFF
TGCGCCAGCAGTGGGGGGACTAGCGTGGTCAATGAGCAGTTCTTC
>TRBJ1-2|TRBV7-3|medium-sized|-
CASSPSGRNLYGYTF
TGTGCCAGCAGCCCATCTGGGAGGAACCTCTATGGCTACACCTTC
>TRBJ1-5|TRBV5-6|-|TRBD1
CASSSGQSNQPQHF
TGTGCCAGCAGCTCGGGACAGAGCAATCAGCCCCAGCATTTT
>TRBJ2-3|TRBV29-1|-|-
CSVTLTDTQYF
TGCAGCGTTACCCTCACAGATACGCAGTATTTT
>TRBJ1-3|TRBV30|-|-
CAWSPSGTGYYF
TGTGCCTGGAGCCCGTCAGGGACGGGGTATTATTTT
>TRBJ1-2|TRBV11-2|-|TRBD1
CASSLGGQGYGYTF
TGTGCCAGCAGCTTGGGAGGACAGGGGTATGGCTACACCTTC
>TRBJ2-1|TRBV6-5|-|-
CASSYRGVEQFF
TGTGCCAGCAGTTATCGGGGTGTTGAGCAGTTCTTC
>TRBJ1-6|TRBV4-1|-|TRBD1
CASSQDSPTGRSPLHF
TGTGCCAGCAGCCAAGATTCCCCGACAGGGCGATCACCCCTCCACTTT
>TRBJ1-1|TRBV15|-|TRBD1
CATSTRDRDTEAFF
TGTGCCACCAGCACGCGAGACAGGGACACTGAAGCTTTCTTT
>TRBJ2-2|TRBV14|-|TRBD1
CASSPRDRAWELFF
TGTGCCAGCAGCCCCCGGGACAGGGCGTGGGAGCTGTTTTTT
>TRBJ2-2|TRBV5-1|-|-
CASSLAQGFYSGELFF
TGCGCCAGCAGCTTGGCTCAGGGTTTTTACTCCGGGGAGCTGTTTTTT
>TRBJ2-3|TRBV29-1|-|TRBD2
CSVEDRLAGGHTDTQYF
TGCAGCGTTGAAGACCGACTAGCGGGGGGACACACAGATACGCAGTATTTT
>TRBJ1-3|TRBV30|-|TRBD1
CAWSPPDRTLSGNTIYF
TGTGCCTGGAGTCCACCGGACAGGACCCTCTCTGGAAACACCATATATTTT
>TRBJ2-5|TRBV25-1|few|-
CASSELGAEETQYF
TGTGCCAGCAGTGAGTTGGGGGCTGAAGAGACCCAGTACTTC
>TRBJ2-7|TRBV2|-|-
CASSDPSVPRPTYEQYF
TGTGCCAGCAGTGACCCCTCGGTGCCGCGACCTACCTACGAGCAGTACTTC
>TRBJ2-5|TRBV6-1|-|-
CASSEMTVWETQYF
TGTGCCAGCAGTGAAATGACGGTTTGGGAGACCCAGTACTTC
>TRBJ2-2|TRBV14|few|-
CASSQFKNTGELFF
TGTGCCAGCAGCCAATTCAAGAACACCGGGGAGCTGTTTTTT
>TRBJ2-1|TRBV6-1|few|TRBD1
CASRDRGHDEQFF
TGTGCCAGCAGGGACAGGGGGCATGATGAGCAGTTCTTC
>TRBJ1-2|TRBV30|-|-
CAWDRRPFNYGYTF
TGTGCCTGGGACCGACGGCCGTTTAACTATGGCTACACCTTC
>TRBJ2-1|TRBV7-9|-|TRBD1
CASTWTGGDNEQFF
TGTGCCAGCACCTGGACAGGGGGTGACAATGAGCAGTTCTTC
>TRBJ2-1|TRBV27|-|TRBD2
CASSFLAGGLNEQFF
TGTGCCAGCAGTTTCTTGGCGGGGGGGCTAAATGAGCAGTTCTTC
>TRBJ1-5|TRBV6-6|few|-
CASSYGAENQPQHF
TGTGCCAGCAGTTACGGGGCGGAAAATCAGCCCCAGCATTTT
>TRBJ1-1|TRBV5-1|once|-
CASSLDPGREQSEAFF
TGCGCCAGCAGCTTGGACCCCGGGAGGGAGCAATCTGAAGCTTTCTTT
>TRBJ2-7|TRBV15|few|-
CATSRRYQDSYEQYF
TGTGCCACCAGCAGAAGATACCAGGACAGCTACGAGCAGTACTTC
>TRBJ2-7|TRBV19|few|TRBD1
CASSVGTGGEQYF
TGTGCCAGTAGTGTAGGGACAGGGGGCGAGCAGTACTTC
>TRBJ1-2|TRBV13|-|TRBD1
CASSLGRDRTYGYTF
TGTGCCAGCAGCTTAGGCCGGGACAGAACCTATGGCTACACCTTC
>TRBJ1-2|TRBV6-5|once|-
CASNGGYGYTF
TGTGCCAGCAATGGGGGATATGGCTACACCTTC
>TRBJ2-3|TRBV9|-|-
CASSAHPQRLTDTQYF
TGTGCCAGCAGCGCACACCCTCAGCGACTCACAGATACGCAGTATTTT
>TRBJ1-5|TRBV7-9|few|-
CASSLWGRNQPQHF
TGTGCCAGCAGCCTTTGGGGTAGGAATCAGCCCCAGCATTTT
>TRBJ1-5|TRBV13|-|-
CASSTGLNQPQHF
TGTGCCAGCTCGACAGGCCTTAATCAGCCCCAGCATTTT
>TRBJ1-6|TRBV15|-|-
CATSGGGGPLHF
TGTGCCACCAGCGGTGGAGGTGGACCCCTCCACTTT
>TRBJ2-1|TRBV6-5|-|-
CASSYRPSYNEQFF
TGTGCCAGCAGTTACCGTCCCTCCTACAATGAGCAGTTCTTC
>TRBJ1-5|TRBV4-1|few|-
CASSSAGPYQPQHF
TGCGCCAGCAGCTCGGCAGGGCCGTATCAGCCCCAGCATTTT
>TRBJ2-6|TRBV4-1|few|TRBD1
CASSQVGQASSGANVLTF
TGCGCCAGCAGCCAAGTGGGACAGGCCTCCTCTGGGGCCAACGTCCTGACTTTC
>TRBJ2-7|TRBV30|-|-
CAWAGGGGAIYEQYF
TGTGCCTGGGCTGGTGGTGGAGGGGCGATATACGAGCAGTACTTC
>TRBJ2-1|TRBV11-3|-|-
CASSLAGPGGEQFF
TGTGCCAGCAGCTTAGCGGGTCCTGGGGGTGAGCAGTTCTTC